Listed here are 10 T cell receptor beta chains from one sample, sequenced in a study of blood T cells in healthy people across ages. With a J-beta primer mix and a sample-barcoded 5' primer, a second PCR ran about 6 to 11 cycles. TCRdb recomputed calls from the 5' RACE reads with MiXCR, one row per CDR3 protein. Of 1.5 million to 2 million distinct CDR3 sequences detected, roughly 49% appear once; the ten largest clones hold over 2%. Sequencing was carried out using blood. The receptors stem from a woman between 35 and 50 years old in good health.

This clonotype was recorded a few times. The CDR3 is CASSLVVRGQGSYEQYF. The DNA for the CDR3 is TGTGCCAGCAGCTTAGTGGTGAGGGGACAGGGTTCTTACGAGCAGTACTTC. The rearrangement links TRBV7-8 to TRBJ2-7, with TRBD1 matching over 9 bases. Germline V gene lookup returns CDR1 SGHVS and CDR2 FQNEAQ. V dropped 1 base and J dropped 4; count of bases not matched to a gene: 11. The CDR3 runs 17 residues.

The chain carries TRBV28 and TRBJ2-1; D possibly corresponds to TRBD2 (5 bases). CDR1 and CDR2 from the germline V gene are MDHEN and SYDVKM. Trimming left V 3 bases short and J 0 bases short, with 12 bases between. The CDR3 spans 16 residues. In DNA form, the CDR3 reads TGTGCCAGCAGTTTGAACGGGGAAACCTCCTACAATGAGCAGTTCTTC. Protein sequence: CASSLNGETSYNEQFF.

The genes are TRBV20-1 and TRBJ2-7; 9 bases line up with TRBD1. The germline gives CDR1 DFQATT, CDR2 SNEGSKA (reference sequence). There are 13 residues in the CDR3. V shed 6 bases and J 1 base; nucleotides not matched to a gene: 4. The CDR3, as DNA: TGCAGTGCCAAAGACAGGGGGTCCTACGAGCAGTACTTC. This gives the protein CSAKDRGSYEQYF.

The genes are TRBV27 and TRBJ2-5, with 9 bases lining up with TRBD1. Trimming cost V 1 base and J 5 bases; bases outside gene matches: 5. Germline assignment: CDR1 MNHEY and CDR2 SMNVEV (reference sequence). The CDR3 is 15 amino acids. The DNA for the CDR3 is TGTGCCAGCAGTTTATTTACAGGGGGCGAGGAGACCCAGTACTTC. Translating it yields CASSLFTGGEETQYF.

In this sample, this clonotype turned up a few times. V is TRBV29-1 and J is TRBJ1-1; the match to TRBD1 covers 8 bases. Trimming cost V 7 bases and J 4 bases; bases outside gene matches: 11. This CDR3 is 14 amino acids long. Germline V gene lookup returns CDR1 SQVTM and CDR2 ANQGSEA. The CDR3 is CSAKTGTGGTEAFF. In DNA, the CDR3 is TGCAGCGCAAAGACAGGTACAGGGGGCACTGAAGCTTTCTTT.

The chain carries TRBV20-1 and TRBJ2-7, with 12 nucleotides matching TRBD2. The CDR3 covers 14 residues. With 6 bases clipped from V and 7 bases from J, the junction kept 10 bases outside the gene matches. Germline-derived CDR1 and CDR2 are DFQATT and SNEGSKA (reference sequence). The CDR3 protein is CSALTSGGYNEQYF. The CDR3 bases are TGCAGTGCCTTGACTAGCGGGGGCTACAATGAGCAGTACTTC.

A word on this clonotype: One junction end disagrees with the germline gene, perhaps due to a read error. The rearrangement uses TRBV5-1 and TRBJ2-1; D possibly corresponds to TRBD2 (6 bases). Germline lookup yields CDR1 SGHRS and CDR2 YFSETQ. The CDR3 consists of 12 residues. The CDR3 DNA sequence: TGCGCCAGCAGCCGGTCGGGGGATGAGCAGCTCTTC. This translates into CASSRSGDEQLF.

The V call is TRBV3-1, the J call TRBJ1-2; weak D call: TRBD1 (6 bases). In germline, CDR1 is LGHDT, CDR2 YNNKEL (reference sequence). Trimming took 1 base from V and 8 from J, leaving 17 bases between them. There are 15 residues in the CDR3. CDR3 loop: CASSQGYGGNRGYTF. CDR3 sequence (DNA): TGTGCCAGCAGCCAAGGGTATGGGGGCAATAGGGGCTACACCTTC.

The chain combines TRBV5-1 with TRBJ2-1, with TRBD2 identical over 10 bases. Germline values: CDR1 SGHRS, CDR2 YFSETQ. Unmatched junction bases numbered 9, after V lost 0 bases and J lost 6 bases. This CDR3 spans 17 amino acids. CDR3 loop: CASSLDPTSGVINEQFF. In nucleotides, the CDR3 is TGCGCCAGCAGCTTGGACCCCACTAGCGGGGTCATCAATGAGCAGTTCTTC.

V gene TRBV28 combines with J gene TRBJ2-7, with TRBD1 as a possible D gene (6 bases). The CDR3 consists of 14 residues. Looked up from germline, CDR1 is MDHEN and CDR2 is SYDVKM. Trimming removed 6 bases at V and 0 bases at J, with 12 bases between. DNA of the CDR3: TGTGCCAGCAGCGAGACAGGATACTCCTACGAGCAGTACTTC. Protein product: CASSETGYSYEQYF.